Sequencing of this T cell receptor beta chain was carried out in a study of blood T cell repertoires in COVID-19. About the research overall: The analysed material was cDNA or gDNA that came from T cells, B-cell-depleted T cells, or PBMCs.

A few counts support this clone. Germline V gene lookup returns CDR1 MNHEY and CDR2 SVGAGI. The CDR3 length is 14 residues. V was cut by 10 bases and J by 5 bases, with 20 bases left in between. Under the authors' procedure: How many nucleated cells were present was estimated from reference gene primer amplification. The repertoire was sequenced with immunoSEQ multiplex PCR; TCRdb's copy has only in-frame clones and lacks some. That table supplies the V and J calls and clone size; D and trimming were determined from the DNA. Of about 120,000 clones listed, over 65% are singletons. The sequence came from a man aged 30-40 years with acute or convalescent COVID-19. The sequencing sample was made of peripheral blood. V and J are TRBV6-5 and TRBJ1-2; TRBD1 might be the D (5 bases). The CDR3, as DNA: TGTGCCACCTCCCGGGGGGTTCGAGCTTATGGCTACACCTTC. Residues: CATSRGVRAYGYTF.